One sample yielded the 30 T cell receptor beta chains listed below, sequenced in a study of shared clonotypes between healthy human individuals. Generated by immunoSEQ multiplex PCR, the TCRdb table keeps only in-frame clones and is missing some. This table has around 700,000 clones, approximately 79% appearing once. What was sequenced was memory CD4+ T cells sorted from blood. Indicated subset: CD45RA-negative fraction. These receptor sequences come from a woman in her 30s in good health.

This chain uses TRBV18 with TRBJ1-2; D is undetermined. Germline loops: CDR1 KGHSH, CDR2 LQKENI. The CDR3 totals 12 residues. The V end lost 6 bases, the J end lost 6 bases, and 11 bases lay between the germline ends. The CDR3: CASSMEENGYTF. CDR3 nucleotides: TGTGCCAGCTCCATGGAGGAGAATGGCTACACCTTC.

This sequence joins TRBV6-1 and TRBJ1-5; unclear D gene. The length of the CDR3 is 13 residues. Deletions cut 3 bases from V and 5 bases from J, with 8 bases between. Per the germline V gene, CDR1 is MNHNS and CDR2 is SASEGT. The DNA of the CDR3 is TGTGCCAGCAGTGACGAGGCCTATCAGCCCCAGCATTTT. Translation: CASSDEAYQPQHF.

This clone came up once. The chain uses TRBV19 and TRBJ1-1, with TRBD1 identical over 9 bases. V dropped 3 bases and J dropped 1; count of bases not matched to a gene: 0. The CDR3 covers 14 residues. CDR1 LNHDA and CDR2 SQIVND come from the germline V gene (reference sequence). The CDR3 reads CASSMDRGNTEAFF. CDR3 DNA sequence: TGTGCCAGTAGTATGGACAGGGGGAACACTGAAGCTTTCTTT.

This clone was detected only once. J is TRBJ2-3 and V is TRBV5-4, with TRBD2 matching 15 bases. J was trimmed by 4 bases and V by 4 bases; bases with no gene match: 4. Per the germline V gene, CDR1 is SGHNT and CDR2 is YYREEE (reference sequence). This CDR3 has 16 residues. CDR3 DNA sequence: TGTGCCAGCAGCGCCCGGACTAGCGGGAGGGCAGATACGCAGTATTTT. This encodes CASSARTSGRADTQYF.

Only a few counts were recorded for this clone. This chain connects TRBV2 to TRBJ2-7, with 12 bases that match TRBD2. After removal of 6 bases from V and 5 bases from J, the junction contained 2 bases not matched to a gene. The CDR3 is 13 amino acids. CDR1 and CDR2 (germline): SNHLY, FYNNEI. Written as DNA, the CDR3 is TGTGCCAGCAGGCTAGCGGGAGGGCACGAGCAGTACTTC. This sequence encodes CASRLAGGHEQYF.

This clone was picked up one time. V gene TRBV11-2 combines with J gene TRBJ2-1; 9 bases match TRBD1. J gave up 7 bases and V 4 bases, and 8 bases lay outside the gene matches. Germline V gene data show CDR1 as SGHAT and CDR2 as FQNNGV. The CDR3 sequence is 15 residues long. The CDR3 sequence: CASSWRQGVRNEQFF. CDR3 coding DNA: TGTGCCAGCAGCTGGCGACAGGGGGTGAGGAATGAGCAGTTCTTC.

The gene calls are TRBV2 and TRBJ1-2; 9 bases agree with TRBD1. V lost 7 bases, J lost 1 base, and 13 bases stayed unmatched. Germline V gene lookup returns CDR1 SNHLY and CDR2 FYNNEI. This CDR3 is built from 17 residues. The CDR3 region is CASTLRGQGSFNYGYTF. The CDR3 DNA sequence: TGTGCCAGCACCTTAAGGGGACAGGGTTCTTTTAACTATGGCTACACCTTC.

The genes are TRBV5-1 and TRBJ2-1; D gene uncertain. This CDR3 has 11 residues. CDR1 is SGHRS, CDR2 YFSETQ, per germline. V lost 5 bases, J lost 5 bases, and 5 bases lay in between. CDR3: CASSQNNEQFF. CDR3 bases: TGCGCCAGCAGTCAAAACAATGAGCAGTTCTTC.

The chain is built from TRBV9 and TRBJ2-1, with TRBD2 identical over 8 bases. Looked up from germline, CDR1 is SGDLS and CDR2 is YYNGEE. This CDR3 is built from 15 residues. The V gene end was trimmed by 4 bases and the J gene end by 4 bases; junction bases not matched to a gene: 7. Here the CDR3 DNA reads TGTGCCAGCAGCCAAACTAGCGGATCTTACAATGAGCAGTTCTTC. Its protein product is CASSQTSGSYNEQFF.

The chain carries TRBV5-1 and TRBJ1-1; TRBD1 is a possible D gene (5 bases). Germline V lookup: CDR1 SGHRS, CDR2 YFSETQ. V was pared by 0 bases and J by 8 bases, with 17 bases between. The CDR3 runs 15 residues. The DNA of the CDR3 is TGCGCCAGCAGCTTGGCCTTGGGGACGTACGAGGAAGCTTTCTTT. As protein: CASSLALGTYEEAFF.

The chain recombines TRBV5-1 with TRBJ2-7, with 10 bases lining up with TRBD1. Germline lookup yields CDR1 SGHRS and CDR2 YFSETQ. The CDR3 covers 15 residues. V shed 4 bases and J 5 bases; nucleotides not matched to a gene: 9. The CDR3 DNA sequence: TGCGCCAGCAGCGGAGGGACAGGGGATTTTGACGAGCAGTACTTC. Protein sequence: CASSGGTGDFDEQYF.

This clone was observed many times. The same CDR3 can be traced to other DNA sequences in this sample. The CDR3 DNA sequence: TGTGCCAGTCGGACTAGCGGGAGCACAGATACGCAGTATTTT. This sequence encodes CASRTSGSTDTQYF. The chain recombines TRBV19 with TRBJ2-3; 11 nucleotides line up with TRBD2. J lost 0 bases, V lost 8 bases, and 1 base had no gene match. Germline V gene lookup returns CDR1 LNHDA and CDR2 SQIVND (reference sequence). This CDR3 has 14 amino acids.

The V call is TRBV10-3, the J call TRBJ2-5; D is unresolved. The germline V gene encodes CDR1 ENHRY and CDR2 SYGVKD. This CDR3 is built from 16 residues. V was clipped by 0 bases and J by 3 bases, with 14 bases between them. In nucleotides, the CDR3 is TGTGCCATCAGTGAGTCTGGGTTTCGGACCGAAGAGACCCAGTACTTC. Translated: CAISESGFRTEETQYF.

The chain couples TRBV4-1 to TRBJ2-3, with 10 bases lining up with TRBD2. From germline, CDR1 is MGHRA and CDR2 YSYEKL. The CDR3 length is 21 residues. V was pared by 0 bases and J by 4 bases, with 19 bases of the junction left unmatched. The CDR3 DNA is TGCGCCAGCAGCCAAGATGGGGGGCTAGCGGGAGCGTACGGTCCGGCAGATACGCAGTATTTT. Encoded protein: CASSQDGGLAGAYGPADTQYF.

This chain links TRBV11-2 with TRBJ1-3; maybe TRBD1 (5 bases). The germline V gene has CDR1 SGHAT and CDR2 FQNNGV. Trimming removed 5 bases at V and 4 bases at J, with 27 bases between. The CDR3 is 19 amino acids. CDR3 sequence reads: CASSLPIPGGSPGGNTIYF. DNA of the CDR3: TGTGCCAGCAGCCTACCAATTCCCGGGGGTTCCCCGGGAGGAAACACCATATATTTT.

There are a few counts of this clone. At the DNA level, this CDR3 is encoded by other sequences in the same sample as well. The J gene is TRBJ2-1, the V gene TRBV5-1; TRBD1 matches at 7 bases. Germline lookup yields CDR1 SGHRS and CDR2 YFSETQ. The CDR3 extends over 15 amino acids. Unmatched junction bases numbered 4, after V lost 4 bases and J lost 0 bases. The CDR3 region is CASSIDRVSYNEQFF. The CDR3 DNA reads TGCGCCAGCAGCATTGACAGGGTCTCCTACAATGAGCAGTTCTTC.

The chain uses TRBV18 and TRBJ1-5, with D possibly matching TRBD1 (5 bases). Germline loops: CDR1 KGHSH, CDR2 LQKENI. V was shortened by 5 bases and J by 5 bases, with 25 bases between the two germline ends. The length of the CDR3 is 18 residues. The chain's CDR3 is CASSGEVGGFGWDQPQHF. CDR3 DNA sequence: TGTGCCAGCTCAGGCGAAGTGGGGGGGTTTGGATGGGATCAGCCCCAGCATTTT.

The J gene is TRBJ2-6, the V gene TRBV19; no clear D. CDR1 and CDR2 from the germline V gene are LNHDA and SQIVND (reference sequence). There are 14 residues in the CDR3. V dropped 8 bases and J dropped 0 bases, with 8 bases sitting between them. CDR3 in amino acids: CASQRSSGANVLTF. In nucleotides, the CDR3 is TGTGCCAGTCAACGGAGCTCTGGGGCCAACGTCCTGACTTTC.

V and J are TRBV19 and TRBJ2-2; D perhaps matches TRBD2 (5 bases). The V and J ends lost 3 bases and 2 bases respectively, with 13 bases between them. The germline CDR1 and CDR2 sequences are LNHDA and SQIVND (reference sequence). CDR3 length: 16 residues. The CDR3 coding sequence is TGTGCCAGTAGTATTATGGCAGACTACAACACCGGGGAGCTGTTTTTT. Translated: CASSIMADYNTGELFF.

This rearrangement joins TRBV14 to TRBJ1-1; D is uncertain. Germline V gives CDR1 SGHDN, CDR2 FVKESK. Trimming pared 4 bases from V and 0 bases from J, leaving 6 bases between. The CDR3 totals 13 residues. CDR3 sequence: CASSRSMNTEAFF. CDR3 DNA sequence: TGTGCCAGCAGCCGGTCCATGAACACTGAAGCTTTCTTT.

The CDR3 nucleotides are TGTGCCAGCAGCTTCATCGGGAGGGCCGTTACAGATACGCAGTATTTT. It specifies CASSFIGRAVTDTQYF. The chain carries TRBV7-9 and TRBJ2-3; TRBD2 matches 8 bases. The CDR3 spans 16 residues. With V trimmed by 3 bases and J by 3 bases, 8 bases remained unmatched. The germline V gene has CDR1 SEHNR and CDR2 FQNEAQ (reference sequence). The variable domain in full, with the rest retrieved from reference TRBV7-9 and TRBJ2-3, is DTGVSQNPRHKITKRGQNVTFRCDPISEHNRLYWYRQTLGQGPEFLTYFQNEAQLEKSRLLSDRFSAERPKGSFSTLEIQRTEQGDSAMYLCASSFIGRAVTDTQYFGPGTRLTVL.

This clone was seen only a few times. This sequence joins TRBV19 and TRBJ1-2, with a possible D match to TRBD1 (5 bases). V was pared by 2 bases and J by 8 bases, with 9 bases between. Germline assignment: CDR1 LNHDA and CDR2 SQIVND (reference sequence). The CDR3 totals 12 residues. The CDR3 DNA sequence: TGTGCCAGTAGTATAAAGGGGACCGGCTACACCTTC. This sequence encodes CASSIKGTGYTF.

This clone was recorded a few times. The chain combines TRBV28 with TRBJ1-2; D unclear. Germline assignment: CDR1 MDHEN and CDR2 SYDVKM. This CDR3 spans 15 amino acids. V was trimmed by 6 bases and J by 3 bases, leaving 17 bases between them. The CDR3 coding sequence is TGTGCCAGCAGAACTATCAATAAGGACGACTATGGCTACACCTTC. It yields the protein CASRTINKDDYGYTF.

The chain links TRBV14 to TRBJ1-5; 8 nucleotides align to TRBD1. Trimming cost V 0 bases and J 11 bases; bases outside gene matches: 3. This CDR3 has 13 amino acids. Germline-derived CDR1 and CDR2 are SGHDN and FVKESK. CDR3: CASSQDPQGAQHF. CDR3 sequence (DNA): TGTGCCAGCAGCCAAGATCCACAGGGGGCCCAGCATTTT.

V and J are TRBV6-1 and TRBJ1-2; D is unclear. CDR1 is MNHNS and CDR2 is SASEGT in the germline V gene. The CDR3 has 14 amino acids. The V gene lost 3 bases and the J gene lost 3 bases, with 11 bases spanning the gap. CDR3 in amino acids: CASSDMGFDYGYTF. The CDR3 bases are TGTGCCAGCAGTGATATGGGATTTGACTATGGCTACACCTTC.

This clone appeared many times. The V and J genes are TRBV7-2 and TRBJ2-7; D call uncertain. The V end was cut by 5 bases, the J end by 0 bases, with 14 bases between. CDR3 length: 15 amino acids. CDR1 is SGHTA and CDR2 is FQGNSA in the germline V gene. The chain's CDR3 is CASSTDTLSSYEQYF. CDR3 sequence (DNA): TGTGCCAGCAGCACCGACACCCTCAGCTCCTACGAGCAGTACTTC.

In the case of this clone: A single base is all that separates this from a far larger clone, so a read error is likely. This same CDR3 is encoded by further DNA sequences in the sample. The chain links TRBV11-2 to TRBJ2-1; 7 nucleotides match TRBD1. Unmatched junction bases numbered 1, after V lost 4 bases and J lost 4 bases. CDR1 and CDR2 from the germline V gene are SGHAT and FQNNGV. This CDR3 spans 13 amino acids. The CDR3 is CASSSGQYNEQFF. CDR3 DNA: TGTGCCAGCAGCTCGGGACAGTACAATGAGCAGTTCTTC. The full variable domain, completed using reference TRBV11-2 and TRBJ2-1, is EAGVAQSPRYKIIEKRQSVAFWCNPISGHATLYWYQQILGQGPKLLIQFQNNGVVDDSQLPKDRFSAERLKGVDSTLKIQPAKLEDSAVYLCASSSGQYNEQFFGPGTRLTVL.

The rearrangement uses TRBV5-1 and TRBJ1-2, with D possibly matching TRBD1 (5 bases). V was clipped by 10 bases and J by 5 bases, with 18 bases between them. The V gene's germline CDR1 is SGHRS and CDR2 YFSETQ. The length of the CDR3 is 13 residues. The CDR3 nucleotides are TGCGCCTCGAAGGGGCAGGCACAATATGGCTACACCTTC. It translates to CASKGQAQYGYTF.

This clone was seen a few times. V and J are TRBV10-3 and TRBJ1-1; D is unresolved. Germline V CDR1 and CDR2: ENHRY, SYGVKD. V lost 6 bases and J lost 3, with 11 bases in between. This CDR3 contains 13 residues. CDR3 protein: CAISTERYTEAFF. CDR3 bases: TGTGCCATCAGCACGGAACGTTACACTGAAGCTTTCTTT.

DNA of the CDR3: TGTGCCAGTAGTATAGGTGGTTACGAGCAGTACTTC. Its translation is CASSIGGYEQYF. The chain joins TRBV19 to TRBJ2-7; no clear D. Germline loops: CDR1 LNHDA, CDR2 SQIVND (reference sequence). With 1 base removed from V and 4 bases from J, the gap between germline ends came to 5 bases. The CDR3 contains 12 residues. Full variable domain (outside the CDR3, taken from reference TRBV19 and TRBJ2-7): DGGITQSPKYLFRKEGQNVTLSCEQNLNHDAMYWYRQDPGQGLRLIYYSQIVNDFQKGDIAEGYSVSREKKESFPLTVTSAQKNPTAFYLCASSIGGYEQYFGPGTRLTVT.